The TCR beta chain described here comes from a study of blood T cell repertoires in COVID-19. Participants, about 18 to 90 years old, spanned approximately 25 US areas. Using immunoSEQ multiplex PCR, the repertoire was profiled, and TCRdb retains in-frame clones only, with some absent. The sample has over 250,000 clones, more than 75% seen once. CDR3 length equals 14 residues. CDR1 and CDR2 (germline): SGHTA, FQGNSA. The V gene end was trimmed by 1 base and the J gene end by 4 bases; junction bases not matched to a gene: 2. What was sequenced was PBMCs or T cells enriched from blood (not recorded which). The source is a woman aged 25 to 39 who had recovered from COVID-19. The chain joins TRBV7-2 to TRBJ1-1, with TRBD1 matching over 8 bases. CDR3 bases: TGTGCCAGCAGCTTAGGCGGACAGGGCACTGAAGCTTTCTTT. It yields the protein CASSLGGQGTEAFF.